The source of this TCR beta chain is a study of blood T cell repertoires in COVID-19. Under the authors' procedure: Reference gene primers were amplified, and this amplification served to estimate nucleated cell counts. TCRdb's table, derived via immunoSEQ multiplex PCR, lists solely in-frame clones and lacks some. V and J calls and clone size are as listed in that table; D and trimming were resolved from the DNA. This sample carries 100,000 to 150,000 clones, about 70% of them seen once, and the ten largest clones take less than 2.5%. The CDR3 has 13 residues. V was shortened by 2 bases and J by 7 bases, with 6 bases between the two germline ends. Germline CDR1 is ENHRY and CDR2 is SYGVKD.

This clonotype was obtained from a woman aged 70-85 years with acute or convalescent COVID-19. The J gene is TRBJ1-6, the V gene TRBV10-3, with D perhaps matching TRBD1 (5 bases). The specimen was peripheral blood. CDR3 sequence (DNA): TGTGCCATCAGTGAGACAGGAAATTCACCCCTCCACTTT. Amino acids: CAISETGNSPLHF.